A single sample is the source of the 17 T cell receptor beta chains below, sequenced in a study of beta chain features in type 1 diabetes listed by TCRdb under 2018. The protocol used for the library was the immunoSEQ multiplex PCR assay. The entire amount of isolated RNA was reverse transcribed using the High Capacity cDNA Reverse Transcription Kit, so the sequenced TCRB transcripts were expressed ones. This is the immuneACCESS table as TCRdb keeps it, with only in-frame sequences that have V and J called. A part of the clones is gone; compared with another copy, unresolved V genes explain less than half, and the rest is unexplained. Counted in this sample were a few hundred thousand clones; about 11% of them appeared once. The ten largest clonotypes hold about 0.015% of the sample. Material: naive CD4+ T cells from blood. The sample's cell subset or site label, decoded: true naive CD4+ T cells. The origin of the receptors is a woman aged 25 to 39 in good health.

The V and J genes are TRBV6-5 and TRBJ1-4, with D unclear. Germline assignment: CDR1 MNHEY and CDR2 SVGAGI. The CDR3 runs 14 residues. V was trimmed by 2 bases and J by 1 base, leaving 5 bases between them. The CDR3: CASSYERTNEKLFF. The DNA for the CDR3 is TGTGCCAGCAGTTACGAGAGAACTAATGAAAAACTGTTTTTT.

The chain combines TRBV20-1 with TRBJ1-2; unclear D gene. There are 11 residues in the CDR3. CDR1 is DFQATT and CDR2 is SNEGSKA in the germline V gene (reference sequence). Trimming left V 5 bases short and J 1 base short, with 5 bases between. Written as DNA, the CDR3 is TGCAGTGCTGAGGTTAACTATGGCTACACCTTC. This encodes CSAEVNYGYTF.

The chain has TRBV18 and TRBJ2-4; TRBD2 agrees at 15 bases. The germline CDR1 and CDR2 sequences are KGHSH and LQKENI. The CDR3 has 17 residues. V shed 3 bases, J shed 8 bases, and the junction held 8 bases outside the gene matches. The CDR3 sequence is CASSPPGLAGGSYIQYF. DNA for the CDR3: TGTGCCAGCTCACCCCCTGGACTAGCGGGAGGGTCTTACATTCAGTACTTC.

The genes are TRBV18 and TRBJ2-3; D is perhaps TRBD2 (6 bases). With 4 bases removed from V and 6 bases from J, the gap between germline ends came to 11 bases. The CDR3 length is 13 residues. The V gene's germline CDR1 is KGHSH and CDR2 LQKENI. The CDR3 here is CASSRRDVDTQYF. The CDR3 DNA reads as TGTGCCAGCTCACGGCGGGACGTGGATACGCAGTATTTT.

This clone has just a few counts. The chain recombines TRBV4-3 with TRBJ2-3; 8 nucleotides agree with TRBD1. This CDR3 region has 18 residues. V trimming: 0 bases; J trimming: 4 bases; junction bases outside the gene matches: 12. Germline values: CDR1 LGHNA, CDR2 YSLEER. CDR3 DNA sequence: TGCGCCAGCAGCCAAGATATTTCGAGCAGGGGGCTGGCAGATACGCAGTATTTT. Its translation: CASSQDISSRGLADTQYF.

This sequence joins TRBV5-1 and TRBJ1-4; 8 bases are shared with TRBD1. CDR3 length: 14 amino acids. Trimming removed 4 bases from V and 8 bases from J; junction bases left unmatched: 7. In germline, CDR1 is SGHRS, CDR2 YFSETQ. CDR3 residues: CASSTGQGKEKLFF. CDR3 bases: TGCGCCAGCAGCACCGGACAGGGAAAGGAAAAACTGTTTTTT.

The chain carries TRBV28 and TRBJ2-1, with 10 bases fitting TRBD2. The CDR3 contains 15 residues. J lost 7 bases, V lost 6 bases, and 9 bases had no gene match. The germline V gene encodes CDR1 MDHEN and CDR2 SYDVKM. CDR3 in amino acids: CASSPPAGGGNEQFF. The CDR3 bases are TGTGCCAGCAGCCCCCCAGCGGGAGGGGGTAATGAGCAGTTCTTC. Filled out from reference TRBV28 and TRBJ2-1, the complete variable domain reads DVKVTQSSRYLVKRTGEKVFLECVQDMDHENMFWYRQDPGLGLRLIYFSYDVKMKEKGDIPEGYSVSREKKERFSLILESASTNQTSMYLCASSPPAGGGNEQFFGPGTRLTVL.

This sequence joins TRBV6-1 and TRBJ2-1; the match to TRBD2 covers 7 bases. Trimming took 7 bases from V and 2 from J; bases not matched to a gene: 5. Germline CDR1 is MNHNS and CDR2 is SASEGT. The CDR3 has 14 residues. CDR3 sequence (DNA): TGTGCCAGCACGGCGGGAGACACCTACAATGAGCAGTTCTTC. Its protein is CASTAGDTYNEQFF.

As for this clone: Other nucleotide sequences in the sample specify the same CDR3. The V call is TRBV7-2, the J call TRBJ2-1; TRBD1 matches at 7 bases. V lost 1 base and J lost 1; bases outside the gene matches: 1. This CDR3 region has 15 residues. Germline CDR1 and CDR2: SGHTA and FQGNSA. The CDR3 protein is CASSLDRGSYNEQFF. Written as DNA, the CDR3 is TGTGCCAGCAGCTTAGACAGGGGTTCCTACAATGAGCAGTTCTTC.

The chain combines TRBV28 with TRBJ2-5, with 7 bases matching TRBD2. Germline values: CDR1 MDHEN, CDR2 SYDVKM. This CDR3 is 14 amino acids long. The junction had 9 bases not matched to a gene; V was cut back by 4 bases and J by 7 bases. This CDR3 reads CASSSGLVRATQYF. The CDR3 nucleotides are TGTGCCAGCAGTTCAGGACTAGTCCGGGCGACCCAGTACTTC. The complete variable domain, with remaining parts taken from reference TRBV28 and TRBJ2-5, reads DVKVTQSSRYLVKRTGEKVFLECVQDMDHENMFWYRQDPGLGLRLIYFSYDVKMKEKGDIPEGYSVSREKKERFSLILESASTNQTSMYLCASSSGLVRATQYFGPGTRLLVL.

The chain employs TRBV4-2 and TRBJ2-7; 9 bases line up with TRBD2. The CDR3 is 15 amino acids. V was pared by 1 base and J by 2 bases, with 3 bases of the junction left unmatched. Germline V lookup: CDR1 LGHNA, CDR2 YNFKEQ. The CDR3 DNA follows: TGTGCCAGCAGCCAAGTAGCGGGAGACCCCTACGAGCAGTACTTC. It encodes CASSQVAGDPYEQYF.

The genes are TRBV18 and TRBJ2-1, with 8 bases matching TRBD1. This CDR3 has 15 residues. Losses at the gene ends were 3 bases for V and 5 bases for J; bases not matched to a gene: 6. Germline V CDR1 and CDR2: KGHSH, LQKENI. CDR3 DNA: TGTGCCAGCTCACCCCGGACAGGGCGGAACAATGAGCAGTTCTTC. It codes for CASSPRTGRNNEQFF.

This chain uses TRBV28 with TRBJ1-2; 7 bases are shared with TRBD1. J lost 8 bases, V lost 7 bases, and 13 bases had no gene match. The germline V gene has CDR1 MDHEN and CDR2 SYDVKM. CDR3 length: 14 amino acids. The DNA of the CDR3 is TGTGCCAGCACCCGTCCGGGACAGATACGAGGCTACACCTTC. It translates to CASTRPGQIRGYTF.

CDR3: CASSTPMGREGAYNEQFF. The CDR3 DNA follows: TGTGCCAGCAGCACCCCGATGGGGCGGGAGGGTGCCTACAATGAGCAGTTCTTC. This chain joins TRBV7-2 and TRBJ2-1; 9 positions match TRBD2. Germline lookup yields CDR1 SGHTA and CDR2 FQGNSA. CDR3 length: 18 residues. V shed 5 bases and J 2 bases; nucleotides not matched to a gene: 13.

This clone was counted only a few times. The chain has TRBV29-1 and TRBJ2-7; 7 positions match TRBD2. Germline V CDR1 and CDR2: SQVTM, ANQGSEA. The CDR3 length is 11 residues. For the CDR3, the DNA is TGCAGGGGAGGGCCGGCATACGAGCAGTACTTC. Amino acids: CRGGPAYEQYF.

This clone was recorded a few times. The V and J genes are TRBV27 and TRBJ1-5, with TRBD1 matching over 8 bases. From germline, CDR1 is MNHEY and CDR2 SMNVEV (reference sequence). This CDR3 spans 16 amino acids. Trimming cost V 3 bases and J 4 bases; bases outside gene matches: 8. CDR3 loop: CASSFSRTGTNQPQHF. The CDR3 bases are TGTGCCAGCAGTTTTTCCCGGACAGGGACAAATCAGCCCCAGCATTTT.

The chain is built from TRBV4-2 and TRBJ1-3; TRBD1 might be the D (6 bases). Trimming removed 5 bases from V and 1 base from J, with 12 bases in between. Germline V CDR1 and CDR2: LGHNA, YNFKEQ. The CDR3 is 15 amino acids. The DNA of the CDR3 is TGTGCCAGCAGCTATGAGCAGGGGTCTGGAAACACCATATATTTT. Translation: CASSYEQGSGNTIYF.